The rows below give T cell receptor beta chains drawn from one sample of a study of CD8+ T cells in alopecia areata. The method was immunoSEQ multiplex PCR; TCRdb's version includes in-frame clones alone and lacks a portion of them. Here the sample spans about 170,000 clones, less than 75% being singletons. The sequencing here drew on CD4+ T cells sorted from blood, taken at week 56, from a patient treated with tofacitinib. These TCRs come from a human donor with alopecia areata. CDR3s include the opening cysteine and the closing phenylalanine or tryptophan. Fields, in order: J gene, V gene, CDR3 length, clone size, D gene, CDR3 protein, CDR3 DNA. D genes are given only for firm matches. Some rows have no size entry. The others give once, few or many, or a class for an expanded clone.

>TRBJ1-2|TRBV29-1|15|-|TRBD1
CSALLKDRHNYGYTF
TGCAGCGCTTTACTAAAGGACAGGCATAACTATGGCTACACCTTC
>TRBJ1-4|TRBV29-1|15|few|-
CSVARSTAENEKLFF
TGCAGCGTTGCCAGGTCGACGGCCGAAAATGAAAAACTGTTTTTT
>TRBJ1-2|TRBV6-6|16|-|-
CASSYSEYMGNYGYTF
TGTGCCAGCAGTTACTCGGAATATATGGGTAACTATGGCTACACCTTC
>TRBJ1-5|TRBV29-1|16|-|TRBD1
CSVATSTGGLGQPQHF
TGCAGCGTTGCCACTTCAACAGGGGGCCTGGGGCAGCCCCAGCATTTT
>TRBJ2-6|TRBV27|16|-|-
CASTLGVGAGANVLTF
TGTGCCAGCACCTTGGGGGTTGGGGCGGGGGCCAACGTCCTGACTTTC
>TRBJ1-2|TRBV6-5|14|-|TRBD1
CASSYLTGSDGYTF
TGTGCCAGCAGTTACTTGACAGGGAGCGATGGCTACACCTTC
>TRBJ2-7|TRBV7-9|16|-|-
CASSLAQGEGAYEQYF
TGTGCCAGCAGCTTAGCGCAGGGGGAGGGAGCCTACGAGCAGTACTTC
>TRBJ2-3|TRBV28|15|-|-
CASSRHGAGTDTQYF
TGTGCCAGCAGCCGACACGGCGCCGGCACAGATACGCAGTATTTT
>TRBJ2-7|TRBV5-1|13|-|-
CASSLWQVHEQYF
TGCGCCAGCAGCTTGTGGCAGGTCCACGAGCAGTACTTC
>TRBJ2-1|TRBV5-6|15|-|-
CASTRARGSRREQFF
TGTGCCAGCACCAGAGCCCGGGGTTCTCGGCGGGAGCAGTTCTTC
>TRBJ1-1|TRBV30|13|-|-
CAWKKESVTEAFF
TGTGCCTGGAAGAAGGAGTCGGTCACTGAAGCTTTCTTT
>TRBJ1-5|TRBV2|13|few|-
CASSEELRQPQHF
TGTGCCAGCAGTGAAGAGCTGAGGCAGCCCCAGCATTTT
>TRBJ2-2|TRBV5-1|15|-|-
CASVAPGIKTGELFF
TGCGCCAGCGTAGCCCCAGGGATTAAAACCGGGGAGCTGTTTTTT
>TRBJ1-2|TRBV5-4|12|once|-
CASSLQGNGYTF
TGTGCCAGCAGCTTGCAGGGGAATGGCTACACCTTC
>TRBJ1-1|TRBV7-9|16|-|-
CASSWGGGLGDTEAFF
TGTGCCAGCAGCTGGGGCGGAGGTTTGGGTGATACTGAAGCTTTCTTT
>TRBJ1-6|TRBV27|13|few|-
CASSQGGESPLHF
TGTGCCAGCAGTCAGGGTGGTGAATCACCCCTCCACTTT
>TRBJ2-7|TRBV6-1|11|-|-
CASSVESEQYF
TGTGCCAGCAGTGTGGAATCCGAGCAGTACTTC
>TRBJ2-1|TRBV29-1|14|-|TRBD2
CSVVSGGGYNEQFF
TGCAGCGTTGTGAGCGGGGGGGGATACAATGAGCAGTTCTTC
>TRBJ1-1|TRBV19|13|-|-
CASSSTMNTEAFF
TGTGCCAGTAGTTCAACGATGAACACTGAAGCTTTCTTT
>TRBJ1-5|TRBV2|14|few|TRBD1
CASTGGRDNQPQHF
TGTGCCAGCACAGGGGGCAGGGACAATCAGCCCCAGCATTTT
>TRBJ1-1|TRBV5-1|14|-|TRBD1
CASSRTGVPTEAFF
TGCGCCAGCAGCCGAACAGGGGTTCCCACTGAAGCTTTCTTT
>TRBJ1-5|TRBV6-5|15|few|TRBD1
CASSYGTGGNQPQHF
TGTGCCAGCAGTTACGGGACAGGGGGTAATCAGCCCCAGCATTTT
>TRBJ2-1|TRBV9|16|-|TRBD1
CASSVLPGQGYNEQFF
TGTGCCAGCAGCGTACTACCAGGACAGGGGTACAATGAGCAGTTCTTC
>TRBJ2-5|TRBV9|16|-|TRBD2
CASSRLAGVLQETQYF
TGTGCCAGCAGCAGACTAGCGGGGGTACTCCAAGAGACCCAGTACTTC
>TRBJ2-6|TRBV2|13|few|-
CASTPSGANVLTF
TGTGCCAGCACCCCTTCTGGGGCCAACGTCCTGACTTTC
>TRBJ2-7|TRBV15|13|-|-
CATSLDSLYEQYF
TGTGCCACCAGCCTGGACAGTCTCTACGAGCAGTACTTC
>TRBJ2-6|TRBV9|15|-|-
CASSVAGSGANVLTF
TGTGCCAGCAGCGTAGCTGGGTCTGGGGCCAACGTCCTGACTTTC
>TRBJ1-2|TRBV29-1|14|-|-
CSVEDGYQGYGYTF
TGCAGTGTTGAAGATGGCTATCAGGGCTATGGCTACACCTTC
>TRBJ2-3|TRBV4-2|17|-|TRBD2
CASSQGGSAGAPDTQYF
TGTGCCAGCAGCCAAGGGGGATCAGCGGGGGCGCCAGATACGCAGTATTTT
>TRBJ1-1|TRBV6-5|13|once|-
CASSYQANTEAFF
TGTGCCAGCAGTTATCAAGCGAACACTGAAGCTTTCTTT
>TRBJ2-6|TRBV9|18|-|TRBD1
CASSRGQGRLSGANVLTF
TGTGCCAGCAGCCGGGGACAGGGGAGACTCTCTGGGGCCAACGTCCTGACTTTC
>TRBJ1-5|TRBV18|14|once|-
CASSPSYELQPQHF
TGTGCCAGCTCACCATCTTACGAACTGCAGCCCCAGCATTTT
>TRBJ2-4|TRBV11-2|12|few|TRBD1
CASSGRQGSQYF
TGTGCCAGCAGCGGTCGACAGGGGAGCCAGTACTTC
>TRBJ1-1|TRBV6-5|14|-|TRBD1
CASSWTGGNTEAFF
TGTGCCAGCAGTTGGACAGGGGGGAACACTGAAGCTTTCTTT
>TRBJ2-3|TRBV6-5|14|-|TRBD1
CASRATGGLDTQYF
TGTGCCAGCAGAGCTACAGGGGGCCTGGATACGCAGTATTTT
>TRBJ1-1|TRBV7-2|15|-|-
CASSLDGAMNTEAFF
TGTGCCAGCAGCTTAGATGGCGCCATGAACACTGAAGCTTTCTTT
>TRBJ2-5|TRBV11-3|15|-|-
CASSSPSGSGETQYF
TGTGCCAGCAGCTCGCCCAGTGGTTCAGGGGAGACCCAGTACTTC
>TRBJ2-7|TRBV12-5|13|-|-
CASGLPGIYEQYF
TGTGCTAGTGGTTTGCCGGGGATCTACGAGCAGTACTTC
>TRBJ2-7|TRBV2|14|-|-
CASSVPGISYEQYF
TGTGCCAGCAGTGTTCCGGGGATTTCCTACGAGCAGTACTTC
>TRBJ2-2|TRBV15|14|-|-
CATSSKQGTGELFF
TGTGCCACCAGCAGTAAACAGGGCACCGGGGAGCTGTTTTTT
>TRBJ2-5|TRBV15|16|-|TRBD1
CATSSHFRTGTETQYF
TGTGCCACCAGTTCTCACTTTAGGACAGGGACAGAGACCCAGTACTTC
>TRBJ2-6|TRBV29-1|14|-|-
CSADTGSGANVLTF
TGCAGCGCCGACACGGGGTCTGGGGCCAACGTCCTGACTTTC
>TRBJ1-2|TRBV7-2|15|once|-
CASSPGLGRGGGYTF
TGTGCCAGCAGCCCCGGCTTGGGCAGGGGAGGTGGCTACACCTTC
>TRBJ2-5|TRBV5-1|12|few|-
CASTGNQETQYF
TGCGCCAGCACCGGGAACCAAGAGACCCAGTACTTC
>TRBJ2-7|TRBV5-5|11|-|-
CASSLAYEQYF
TGTGCCAGCAGCCTGGCCTACGAGCAGTACTTC
>TRBJ1-1|TRBV30|13|few|-
CAWSVGANTEAFF
TGTGCCTGGAGTGTCGGGGCGAACACTGAAGCTTTCTTT
>TRBJ1-1|TRBV5-1|14|few|TRBD1
CASSPQGEYTEAFF
TGCGCCAGCAGCCCCCAGGGGGAGTACACTGAAGCTTTCTTT
>TRBJ2-2|TRBV4-1|11|once|-
CASTGDGELFF
TGCGCCAGCACAGGGGACGGGGAGCTGTTTTTT